The 18 T cell receptor beta chains given below trace back to one sample, sequenced in a study of CD8 T cells in ankylosing spondylitis. Findings and limits, study-wide: For ankylosing spondylitis blood, a TCR beta motif of roughly 8 highly homologous variants appeared characteristic.

MiXCR, run by TCRdb on the 5' RACE reads, gives a single entry per CDR3 protein. The sample lists a few hundred thousand distinct CDR3 sequences, about a fifth occurring once. Their recognized antigens are unknown. Material for sequencing was blood, either unsorted or a sorted T cell fraction (not recorded which). These TCRs come from a male donor with ankylosing spondylitis.

The chain joins TRBV12-3 or TRBV12-4 to TRBJ1-6; D is ambiguous. V lost 6 bases to trimming and J lost 9 bases, with 18 bases between them. The CDR3 is 15 amino acids. CDR3 in DNA: TGTGCCAGCAGCCCCGACTCCACGGGTAGTTCACCCCTCCACTTT. Translating it yields CASSPDSTGSSPLHF.

This chain connects TRBV9 to TRBJ1-4; 10 bases fit TRBD1. The CDR3 length is 19 residues. The germline gives CDR1 SGDLS, CDR2 YYNGEE. V dropped 0 bases and J dropped 5; count of bases not matched to a gene: 13. The CDR3: CASSVDPGWTGGRNEKLFF. CDR3 DNA sequence: TGTGCCAGCAGCGTAGACCCCGGTTGGACAGGGGGTAGAAATGAAAAACTGTTTTTT. Combining the CDR3 with reference TRBV9 and TRBJ1-4 gives the whole variable domain DSGVTQTPKHLITATGQRVTLRCSPRSGDLSVYWYQQSLDQGLQFLIQYYNGEERAKGNILERFSAQQFPDLHSELNLSSLELGDSALYFCASSVDPGWTGGRNEKLFFGSGTQLSVL.

The chain carries TRBV7-2 and TRBJ2-3; 11 bases are a match to TRBD2. The germline CDR1 and CDR2 sequences are SGHTA and FQGNSA. J was trimmed by 6 bases and V by 4 bases; bases with no gene match: 6. CDR3 size: 15 residues. CDR3 amino acids: CASSYTSGSSDTQYF. The DNA for the CDR3 is TGTGCCAGCAGCTATACTAGCGGGAGTTCGGATACGCAGTATTTT.

The chain has TRBV29-1 and TRBJ2-1; 8 nucleotides agree with TRBD2. The CDR3 runs to 15 residues. The germline gives CDR1 SQVTM, CDR2 ANQGSEA. The junction had 7 bases not matched to a gene; V was cut back by 6 bases and J by 0 bases. In nucleotides, the CDR3 is TGCAGCGTAACTAGCGGCGTCCCCTCCTACAATGAGCAGTTCTTC. Amino acid sequence: CSVTSGVPSYNEQFF.

The chain employs TRBV29-1 and TRBJ1-1; 10 bases are a match to TRBD1. Germline V lookup: CDR1 SQVTM, CDR2 ANQGSEA. The V segment lost 0 bases and the J segment 9 bases; nucleotides outside the gene matches: 7. The CDR3 has 14 residues. The CDR3 region is CSVEDTGTGEKAFF. In DNA, the CDR3 is TGCAGCGTTGAAGATACCGGGACAGGGGAAAAAGCTTTCTTT.

The chain has TRBV5-1 and TRBJ2-2, with D unclear. The CDR3 totals 16 residues. The V and J ends lost 0 bases and 2 bases respectively, with 11 bases between them. Germline lookup yields CDR1 SGHRS and CDR2 YFSETQ. CDR3 nucleotide sequence: TGCGCCAGCAGCTTGGCCGGAGCAGTAAACACCGGGGAGCTGTTTTTT. It codes for CASSLAGAVNTGELFF.

The chain couples TRBV2 to TRBJ2-1; tentatively, D is TRBD1 or TRBD2 (5 bases each). CDR1 is SNHLY, CDR2 FYNNEI, per germline. V was pared by 6 bases and J by 0 bases, with 9 bases between. The CDR3 is made up of 14 amino acids. Here the CDR3 reads CASRWDASYNEQFF. CDR3 nucleotide sequence: TGTGCCAGCAGGTGGGACGCCTCCTACAATGAGCAGTTCTTC.

The V and J genes are TRBV20-1 and TRBJ2-2; 8 bases match TRBD2. The V segment lost 6 bases and the J segment 3 bases; nucleotides outside the gene matches: 9. The CDR3 has 15 residues. Germline V gene data show CDR1 as DFQATT and CDR2 as SNEGSKA (reference sequence). The CDR3 is CSAPPGLGYTGELFF. The CDR3 DNA sequence: TGCAGTGCACCGCCGGGACTAGGATACACCGGGGAGCTGTTTTTT.

This clonotype was recorded a few times. The V call is TRBV11-2, the J call TRBJ1-5; perhaps TRBD1 as D (5 bases). The CDR3 covers 15 residues. V lost 3 bases and J lost 4, with 13 bases in between. The germline V gene encodes CDR1 SGHAT and CDR2 FQNNGV. CDR3: CASSLDGGGNQPQHF. The CDR3 DNA reads as TGTGCCAGCAGCTTGGACGGGGGAGGAAATCAGCCCCAGCATTTT. Drawing the rest from reference TRBV11-2 and TRBJ1-5, the complete variable domain is EAGVAQSPRYKIIEKRQSVAFWCNPISGHATLYWYQQILGQGPKLLIQFQNNGVVDDSQLPKDRFSAERLKGVDSTLKIQPAKLEDSAVYLCASSLDGGGNQPQHFGDGTRLSIL.

For this clonotype: Just one base apart from a much larger clone, this may be a read error. The V and J genes are TRBV28 and TRBJ2-7; D ambiguous. CDR1 and CDR2 (germline): MDHEN, SYDVKM. The CDR3 has 13 residues. Deletions cut 10 bases from V and 3 bases from J, with 16 bases between. The CDR3 coding sequence is TGTGCCACCAGAATAGCTGCTAACTACGAGCAGTACTTC. It encodes CATRIAANYEQYF.

This clonotype was found a few times. V is TRBV12-3 or TRBV12-4 and J is TRBJ2-1; 9 bases fit TRBD2. This CDR3 comprises 15 residues. The junction had 9 bases not matched to a gene; V was cut back by 7 bases and J by 5 bases. Here the CDR3 reads CASTEPGLADNEQFF. The CDR3 DNA follows: TGTGCCAGCACCGAACCGGGACTAGCCGACAATGAGCAGTTCTTC.

This clonotype was seen more than once but under ten times. J is TRBJ1-1 and V is TRBV19, with 8 bases aligning to TRBD1. J gave up 2 bases and V 4 bases, and 12 bases lay outside the gene matches. The CDR3 has 17 amino acids. Germline V gene lookup returns CDR1 LNHDA and CDR2 SQIVND (reference sequence). The CDR3 here is CASSTMRDRPINTEAFF. The CDR3 region has the DNA TGTGCCAGTAGTACGATGAGGGACAGGCCCATAAACACTGAAGCTTTCTTT.

In this sample, this clonotype turned up many times. This sequence joins TRBV4-1 and TRBJ1-3; D uncertain. Germline V CDR1 and CDR2: MGHRA, YSYEKL. V was pared by 2 bases and J by 3 bases, with 11 bases between. The CDR3 covers 15 residues. The CDR3 nucleotides are TGCGCCAGCAGCCAACGCGCTCTAAGTGGAAACACCATATATTTT. Translation gives CASSQRALSGNTIYF.

The chain is built from TRBV7-2 and TRBJ2-7, with TRBD2 as a possible D gene (6 bases). Germline V gene data show CDR1 as SGHTA and CDR2 as FQGNSA. Between the trimmed V and J ends, which lost 3 bases and 0 bases, there was a span of 12 bases. The CDR3 loop spans 15 amino acids. CDR3 in DNA: TGTGCCAGCAGCTTGGAAGCGGGTCGCTCCTACGAGCAGTACTTC. It codes for CASSLEAGRSYEQYF.

This clonotype was counted between two and nine times. The CDR3 sequence: CACPAGDSALWGYTF. CDR3 DNA: TGTGCCTGCCCCGCCGGGGACAGCGCCCTTTGGGGCTACACCTTC. The chain joins TRBV30 to TRBJ1-2, with 7 nucleotides matching TRBD1. The CDR3 runs to 15 residues. The V and J ends lost 6 bases and 8 bases, in that order; junction bases with no gene match: 18. Germline CDR1 GTSNPN, CDR2 SVGIG (reference sequence).

Many counts were recorded for this clonotype. The rearrangement links TRBV5-1 to TRBJ2-2; the D gene is possibly TRBD1 (7 bases). Deletions cut 0 bases from V and 4 bases from J, with 13 bases between. Germline assignment: CDR1 SGHRS and CDR2 YFSETQ. The CDR3 is made up of 16 amino acids. CDR3 region: CASSLGQGLTTGELFF. The CDR3 DNA sequence: TGCGCCAGCAGCTTGGGACAGGGACTGACCACCGGGGAGCTGTTTTTT.

The V gene is TRBV2, the J gene TRBJ2-4; the D is unclear. Trimming shortened V by 6 bases and J by 0 bases, and 9 bases separated the two germline ends. The CDR3 is made up of 14 amino acids. The germline gives CDR1 SNHLY, CDR2 FYNNEI. The chain's CDR3 is CASRDFLAKNIQYF. CDR3 nucleotide sequence: TGTGCCAGCAGGGATTTTTTAGCCAAAAACATTCAGTACTTC.

This chain connects TRBV7-2 to TRBJ2-7, with 8 bases matching TRBD2. The CDR3 runs 16 residues. With V trimmed by 3 bases and J by 3 bases, 10 bases remained unmatched. CDR1 is SGHTA, CDR2 FQGNSA, per germline. The DNA of the CDR3 is TGTGCCAGCAGCTTGGTAGCGGGAATTCTAAACTACGAGCAGTACTTC. Amino acids: CASSLVAGILNYEQYF.